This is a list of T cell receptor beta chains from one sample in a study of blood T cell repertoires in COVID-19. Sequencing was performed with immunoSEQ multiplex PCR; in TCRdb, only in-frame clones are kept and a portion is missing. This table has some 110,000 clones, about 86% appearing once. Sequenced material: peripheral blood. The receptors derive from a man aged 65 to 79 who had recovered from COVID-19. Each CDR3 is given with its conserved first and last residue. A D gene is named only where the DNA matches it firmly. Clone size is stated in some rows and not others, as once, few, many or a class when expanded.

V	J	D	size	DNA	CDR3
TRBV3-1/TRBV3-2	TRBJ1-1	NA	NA	TGTGCCAGCAGCCAAGGTATTTCAGGGATTGCTGAAGCTTTCTTT	CASSQGISGIAEAFF
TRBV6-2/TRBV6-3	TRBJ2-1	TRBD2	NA	TGTGCCAGCAGTTACCTAGCGGGAAACAATGAGCAGTTCTTC	CASSYLAGNNEQFF
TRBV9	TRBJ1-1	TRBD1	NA	TGTGCCAGCAGCGTAGGGACAGGAAAGACTGAAGCTTTCTTT	CASSVGTGKTEAFF
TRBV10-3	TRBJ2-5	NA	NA	TGTGCCATCAGTGCGGGACAAAAAGAGACCCAGTACTTC	CAISAGQKETQYF
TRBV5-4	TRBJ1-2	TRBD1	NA	TGTGCCAGCAGCCAGCCCGGGACAGGGGGCGGTCTGGGCTACACCTTC	CASSQPGTGGGLGYTF
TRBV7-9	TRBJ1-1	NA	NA	TGTGCCAGCAGCTTAGTAGGACCGGGGGCTGAAGCTTTCTTT	CASSLVGPGAEAFF
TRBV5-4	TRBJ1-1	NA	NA	TGTGCCAGCAGCTTGGACAGGATGAACACTGAAGCTTTCTTT	CASSLDRMNTEAFF
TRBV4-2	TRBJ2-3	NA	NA	TGTGCCAGCAGCCAAGATGTCTACACAGATACGCAGTATTTT	CASSQDVYTDTQYF
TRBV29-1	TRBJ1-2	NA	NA	TGCAGCGTTGGGGCTCCCTTCCGAGATGGCTACACCTTC	CSVGAPFRDGYTF
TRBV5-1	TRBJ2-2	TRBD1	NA	TGCGCCAGCAGCTTGAGGGACAGGGTACCCGGGGAGCTGTTTTTT	CASSLRDRVPGELFF
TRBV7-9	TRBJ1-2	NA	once	TGTGCCAGCAGCTTTCGGGGCACAGGGTCACATTATGGCTACACCTTC	CASSFRGTGSHYGYTF
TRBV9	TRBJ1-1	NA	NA	TGTGCCAGCAGCCGGGAACACGCTGAAGCTTTCTTT	CASSREHAEAFF
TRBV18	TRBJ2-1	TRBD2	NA	TGTGCCAGCCTCAAAACTCAACTAGCGGGAGGGCTAAATGAGCAGTTCTTC	CASLKTQLAGGLNEQFF
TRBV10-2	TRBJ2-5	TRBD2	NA	TGCGCCAGCAGTGCGGGGGGGCCCATTGAAAAGACCCAGTACTTC	CASSAGGPIEKTQYF
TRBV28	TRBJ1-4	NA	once	TGTGCCAGCAGTCAGGGCCCAAAACTGTTTTTT	CASSQGPKLFF
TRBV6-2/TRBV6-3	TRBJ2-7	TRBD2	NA	TGTGCCAGCAGTTCCCCTTCGACTAGCGGGAGCGGCGAGCAGTACTTC	CASSSPSTSGSGEQYF
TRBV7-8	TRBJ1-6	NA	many	TGTGCCAGCAGCCGTCTGACTCTGTCCAGCTCCTATAATTCACCCCTCCACTTT	CASSRLTLSSSYNSPLHF
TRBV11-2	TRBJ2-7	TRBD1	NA	TGTGCCAGCAGCTGGACAGGGGGAGGGCACGAGCAGTACTTC	CASSWTGGGHEQYF
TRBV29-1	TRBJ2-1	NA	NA	TGCAGCGTTGCCGGGACACCCTCCTACAATGAGCAGTTCTTC	CSVAGTPSYNEQFF
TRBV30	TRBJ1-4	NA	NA	TGTGCCTGGAGTGTAAAGGGGGTTGAAAAACTGTTTTTT	CAWSVKGVEKLFF
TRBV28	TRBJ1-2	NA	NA	TGTGCCAGCAGCCTCCTACGGGAGTTACAATACTGCACCTTC	CASSLLRELQYCTF
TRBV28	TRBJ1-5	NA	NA	TGTGCCAGCAGGACAGAGTTTTCGGGCAATCAGCCCCAGCATTTT	CASRTEFSGNQPQHF
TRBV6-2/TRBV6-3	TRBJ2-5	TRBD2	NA	TGTGCCAGCAGTACCCCGGGACTAGCGGGAGGAGAGACCCAGTACTTC	CASSTPGLAGGETQYF
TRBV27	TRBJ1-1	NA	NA	TGTGCCAGCAGGGGATACAGGGCCAGGGGGAACACTGAAGCTTTCTTT	CASRGYRARGNTEAFF
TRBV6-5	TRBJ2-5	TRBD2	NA	TGTGCCAGCAGTTACTCTCTAGCGGGGCAAGAGACCCAGTACTTC	CASSYSLAGQETQYF
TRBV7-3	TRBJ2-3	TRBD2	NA	TGTGCCAGCAGCAAGACTAGCGGGACAGATACGCAGTATTTT	CASSKTSGTDTQYF
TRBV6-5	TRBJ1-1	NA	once	TGTGCCAGCAGCGCTTTGAGGAACACTGAAGCTTTCTTT	CASSALRNTEAFF
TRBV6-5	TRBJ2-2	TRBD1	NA	TGTGCCAGCCCTCGGGACAGGGGGAACACCGGGGAGCTGTTTTTT	CASPRDRGNTGELFF